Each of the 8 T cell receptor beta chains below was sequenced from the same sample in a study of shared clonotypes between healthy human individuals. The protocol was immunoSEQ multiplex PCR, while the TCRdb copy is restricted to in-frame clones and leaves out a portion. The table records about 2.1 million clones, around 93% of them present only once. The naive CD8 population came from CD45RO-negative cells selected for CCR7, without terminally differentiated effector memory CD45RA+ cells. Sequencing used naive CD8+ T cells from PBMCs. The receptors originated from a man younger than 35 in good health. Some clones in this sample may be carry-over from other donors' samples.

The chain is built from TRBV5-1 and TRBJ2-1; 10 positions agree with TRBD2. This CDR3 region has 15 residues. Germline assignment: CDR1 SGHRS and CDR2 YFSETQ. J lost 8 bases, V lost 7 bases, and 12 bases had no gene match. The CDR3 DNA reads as TGCGCCAGCGCAACCGGGCTAGCGGGAGTTGATGAGCAGTTCTTC. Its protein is CASATGLAGVDEQFF.

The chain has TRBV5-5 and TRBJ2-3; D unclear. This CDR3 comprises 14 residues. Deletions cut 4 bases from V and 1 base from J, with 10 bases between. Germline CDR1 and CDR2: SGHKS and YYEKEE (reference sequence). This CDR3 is CASSPSRGTDTQYF. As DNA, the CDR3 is TGTGCCAGCAGCCCCTCCCGAGGCACAGATACGCAGTATTTT.

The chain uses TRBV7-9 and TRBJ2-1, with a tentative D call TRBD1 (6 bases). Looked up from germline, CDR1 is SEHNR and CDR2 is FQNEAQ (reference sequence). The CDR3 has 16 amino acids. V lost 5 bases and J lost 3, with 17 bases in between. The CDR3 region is CASSHRTDRFYNEQFF. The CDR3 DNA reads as TGTGCCAGCAGCCACCGGACAGATCGATTCTACAATGAGCAGTTCTTC.

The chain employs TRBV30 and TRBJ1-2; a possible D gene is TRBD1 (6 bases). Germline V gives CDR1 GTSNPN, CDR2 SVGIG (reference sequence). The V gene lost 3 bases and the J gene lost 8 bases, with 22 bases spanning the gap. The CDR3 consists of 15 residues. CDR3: CAWSLTGDWGRGYTF. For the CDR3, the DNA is TGTGCCTGGAGCTTGACGGGGGATTGGGGGCGCGGCTACACCTTC.

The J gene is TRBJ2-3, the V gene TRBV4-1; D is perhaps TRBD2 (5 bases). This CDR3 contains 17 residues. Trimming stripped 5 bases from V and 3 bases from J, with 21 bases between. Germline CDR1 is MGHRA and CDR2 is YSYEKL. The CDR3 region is CASSGVGPEDRTDTQYF. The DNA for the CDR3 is TGCGCCAGCAGCGGTGTAGGGCCGGAGGATAGGACAGATACGCAGTATTTT.

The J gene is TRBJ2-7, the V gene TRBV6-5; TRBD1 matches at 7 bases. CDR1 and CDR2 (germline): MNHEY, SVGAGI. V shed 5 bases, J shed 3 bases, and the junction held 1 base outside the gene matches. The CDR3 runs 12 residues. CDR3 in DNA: TGTGCCAGCAGTGGACAGGACTACGAGCAGTACTTC. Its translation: CASSGQDYEQYF.

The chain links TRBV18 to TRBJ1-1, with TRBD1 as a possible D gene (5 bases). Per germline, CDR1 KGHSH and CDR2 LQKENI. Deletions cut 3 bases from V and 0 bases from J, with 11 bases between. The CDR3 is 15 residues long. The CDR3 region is CASSPLGGVNTEAFF. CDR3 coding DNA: TGTGCCAGCTCACCGTTGGGGGGAGTGAACACTGAAGCTTTCTTT.

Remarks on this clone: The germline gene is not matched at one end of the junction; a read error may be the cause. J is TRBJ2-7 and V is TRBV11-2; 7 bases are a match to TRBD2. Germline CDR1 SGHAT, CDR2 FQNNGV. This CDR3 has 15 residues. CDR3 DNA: TGTGCCAGCAGCCTAGAGGGCGGGAGCTACTACGAGCAGTACTTC. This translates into CASSLEGGSYYEQYF.